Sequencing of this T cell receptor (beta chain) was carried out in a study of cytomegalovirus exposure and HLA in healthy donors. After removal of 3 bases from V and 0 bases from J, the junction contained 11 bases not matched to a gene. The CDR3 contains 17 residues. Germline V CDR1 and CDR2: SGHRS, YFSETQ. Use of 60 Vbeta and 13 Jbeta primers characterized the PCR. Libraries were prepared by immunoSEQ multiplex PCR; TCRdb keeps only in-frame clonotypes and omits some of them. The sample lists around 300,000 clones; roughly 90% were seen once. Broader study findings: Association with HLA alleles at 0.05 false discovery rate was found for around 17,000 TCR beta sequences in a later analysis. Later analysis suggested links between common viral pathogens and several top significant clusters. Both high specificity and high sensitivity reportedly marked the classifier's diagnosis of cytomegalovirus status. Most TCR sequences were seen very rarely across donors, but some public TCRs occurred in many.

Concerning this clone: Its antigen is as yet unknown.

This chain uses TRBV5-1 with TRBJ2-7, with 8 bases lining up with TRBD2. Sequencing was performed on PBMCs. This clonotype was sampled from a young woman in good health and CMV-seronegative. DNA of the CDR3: TGCGCCAGCAGCTCGCCCGAACATAGCGGGGCCTCCTACGAGCAGTACTTC. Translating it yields CASSSPEHSGASYEQYF.